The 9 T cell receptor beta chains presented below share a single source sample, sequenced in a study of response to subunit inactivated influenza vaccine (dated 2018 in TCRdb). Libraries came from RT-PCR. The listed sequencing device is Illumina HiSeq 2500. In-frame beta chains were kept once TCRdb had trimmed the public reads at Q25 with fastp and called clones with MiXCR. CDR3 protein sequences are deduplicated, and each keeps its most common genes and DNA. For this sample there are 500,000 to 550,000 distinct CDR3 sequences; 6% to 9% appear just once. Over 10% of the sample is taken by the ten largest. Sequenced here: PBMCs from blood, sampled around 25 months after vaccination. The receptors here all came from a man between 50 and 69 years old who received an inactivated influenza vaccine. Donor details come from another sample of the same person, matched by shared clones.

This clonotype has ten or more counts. DNA for the CDR3: TGTGCCAGCAGCCGCCGCGGTCCCTCCGAGCAGTACTTC. It encodes CASSRRGPSEQYF. The rearrangement joins TRBV14 to TRBJ2-7; unclear D gene. Germline-derived CDR1 and CDR2 are SGHDN and FVKESK. This CDR3 has 13 amino acids. With 4 bases removed from V and 6 bases from J, the gap between germline ends came to 13 bases.

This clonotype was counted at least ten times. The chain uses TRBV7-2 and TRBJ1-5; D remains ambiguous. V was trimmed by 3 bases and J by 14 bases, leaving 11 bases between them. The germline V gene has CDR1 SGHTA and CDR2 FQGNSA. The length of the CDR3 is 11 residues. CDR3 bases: TGTGCCAGCAGCTTCGGAGGAGTAGAGCATTTT. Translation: CASSFGGVEHF.

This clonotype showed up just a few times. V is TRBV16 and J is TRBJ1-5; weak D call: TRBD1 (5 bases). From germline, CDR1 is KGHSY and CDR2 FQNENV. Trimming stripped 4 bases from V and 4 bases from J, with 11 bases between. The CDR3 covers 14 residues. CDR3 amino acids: CASSPRAINQPQHF. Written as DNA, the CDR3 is TGTGCCAGCAGCCCCAGGGCCATAAATCAGCCCCAGCATTTT.

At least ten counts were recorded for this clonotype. The CDR3 is CASSYGPQHF. The CDR3 DNA reads as TGTGCCAGCAGTTATGGGCCCCAGCATTTT. This chain uses TRBV28 with TRBJ1-5; D is unclear. From germline, CDR1 is MDHEN and CDR2 SYDVKM. The CDR3 contains 10 residues. V lost 4 bases to trimming and J lost 9 bases, with 4 bases between them.

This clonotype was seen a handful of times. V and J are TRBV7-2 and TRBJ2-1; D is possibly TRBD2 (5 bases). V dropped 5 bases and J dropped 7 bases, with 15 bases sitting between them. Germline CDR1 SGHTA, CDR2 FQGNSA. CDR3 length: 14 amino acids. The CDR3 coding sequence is TGTGCCAGCAGCACCTCCCGGGGTGGGAATGAGCAGTTCTTC. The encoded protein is CASSTSRGGNEQFF.

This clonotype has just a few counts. CDR3 nucleotide sequence: TGCGCCAGCAGCTTGGCAGGGCTCGGATCCGGGGAGCTGTTTTTT. This encodes CASSLAGLGSGELFF. V is TRBV5-1 and J is TRBJ2-2, with D tentatively TRBD1 (5 bases). CDR1 is SGHRS and CDR2 is YFSETQ in the germline V gene. The germline V and J ends were trimmed by 0 bases and 6 bases, with 12 bases remaining between them. CDR3 length equals 15 residues.

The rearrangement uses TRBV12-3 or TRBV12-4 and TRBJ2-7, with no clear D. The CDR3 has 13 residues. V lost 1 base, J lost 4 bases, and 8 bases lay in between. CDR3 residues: CASSLVTPYEQYF. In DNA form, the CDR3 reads TGTGCCAGCAGTTTAGTGACACCTTACGAGCAGTACTTC.

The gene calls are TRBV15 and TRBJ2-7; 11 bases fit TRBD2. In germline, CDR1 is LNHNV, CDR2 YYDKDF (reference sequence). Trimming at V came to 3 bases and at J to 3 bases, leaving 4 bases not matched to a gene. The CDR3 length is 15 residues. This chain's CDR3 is CATSSGLAGRYEQYF. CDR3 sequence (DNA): TGTGCCACCAGCAGTGGACTAGCGGGCCGCTACGAGCAGTACTTC.

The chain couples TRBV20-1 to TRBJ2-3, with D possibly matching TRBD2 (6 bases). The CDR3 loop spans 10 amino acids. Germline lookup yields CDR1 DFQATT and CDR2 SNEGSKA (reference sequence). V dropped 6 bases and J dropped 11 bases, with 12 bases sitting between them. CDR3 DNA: TGCAGTGCAAGACTAGACGAGCAGTATTTT. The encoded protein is CSARLDEQYF.